The subject of this entry is one TCR beta chain. CDR1 and CDR2 from the germline V gene are SGHDN and FVKESK. This CDR3 contains 12 residues. Trimming took off 5 bases at V and 5 bases at J, with 9 bases between the two ends. The method was immunoSEQ multiplex PCR; TCRdb's version includes in-frame clones alone and lacks a portion of them. The sample records 40,000 to 60,000 clones, 88% being singletons. This sample is part of a study of control samples from healthy donors and cancer patients. The chain carries TRBV14 and TRBJ2-5, with TRBD1 as a possible D gene (6 bases). The sequence came from a man aged 45-65 years with head and neck cancer. Sequencing input: PBMCs. The CDR3 sequence: CASSTGWETQYF. Written as DNA, the CDR3 is TGTGCCAGCAGCACAGGGTGGGAGACCCAGTACTTC.